This T cell receptor (beta chain) was found in a study of shared clonotypes between healthy human individuals. Assay: immunoSEQ multiplex PCR; the TCRdb copy retains only in-frame clones and omits some. The table records about 820,000 clones, approximately 92% of them present only once. The naive CD8 subset, CD45RO-negative cells positively selected for CCR7, excluded terminally differentiated effector memory CD45RA+ cells. Germline loops: CDR1 MGHRA, CDR2 YSYEKL. V was shortened by 1 base and J by 4 bases, with 9 bases between the two germline ends. The CDR3 is made up of 14 amino acids. This clone was seen once.

V usage is TRBV4-1 and J usage is TRBJ2-3, with D possibly matching TRBD2 (6 bases). Sequencing input: naive CD8+ T cells sorted from blood. The clonotype comes from a young man in good health. The CDR3 is CASSQASGADTQYF. As DNA, the CDR3 is TGCGCCAGCAGCCAAGCGTCGGGGGCAGATACGCAGTATTTT.